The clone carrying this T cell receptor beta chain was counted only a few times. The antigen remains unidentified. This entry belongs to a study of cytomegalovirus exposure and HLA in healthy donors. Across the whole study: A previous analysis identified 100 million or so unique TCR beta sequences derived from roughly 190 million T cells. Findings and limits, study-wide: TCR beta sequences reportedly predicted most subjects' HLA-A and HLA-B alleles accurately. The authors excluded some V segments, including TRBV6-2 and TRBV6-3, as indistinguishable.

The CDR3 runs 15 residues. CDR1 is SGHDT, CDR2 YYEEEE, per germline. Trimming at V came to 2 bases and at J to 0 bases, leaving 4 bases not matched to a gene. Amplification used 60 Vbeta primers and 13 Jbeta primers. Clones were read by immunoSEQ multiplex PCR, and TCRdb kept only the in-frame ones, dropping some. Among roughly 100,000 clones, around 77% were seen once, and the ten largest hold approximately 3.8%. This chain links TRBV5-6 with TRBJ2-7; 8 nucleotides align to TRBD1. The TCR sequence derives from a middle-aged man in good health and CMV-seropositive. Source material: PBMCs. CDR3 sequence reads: CASSFRQGRSYEQYF. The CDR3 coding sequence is TGTGCCAGCAGCTTTAGACAGGGGCGCTCCTACGAGCAGTACTTC.